This T cell receptor (beta chain) is from a study of molecular identifiers for immune sequencing clone quantification. Study outcomes and limitations: With a barcode shared among identical TCR molecules, highly expanded clone sizes could be underestimated. In naive cells, under 1% of molecules belonged to clones above 20 RNA copies, against over 97% in effector cells.

This CDR3 region has 15 residues. Germline V lookup: CDR1 SGDLS, CDR2 YYNGEE. Deletions cut 6 bases from V and 2 bases from J, with 16 bases between. TCRdb called the PCR reads again in MiXCR, with one record for every CDR3 protein. In the table there are approximately 550,000 distinct CDR3 sequences, about a fifth of which are singletons. Naive CD8 T cells were FACS-sorted by CD8+CD4-CCR7+CD45RA+ markers. In this sample, this clonotype turned up many times. Its specificity is unknown. The material sequenced was naive CD8+ T cells from blood, with Jurkat cell RNA spiked in. Subset given: FACS-sorted CD8+CD4-CCR7+CD45RA+ naive T cells. The chain combines TRBV9 with TRBJ2-3, with D perhaps matching TRBD2 (6 bases). The sequence was obtained from a human donor in good health. Some libraries in this study had Jurkat cell RNA spiked in. The chain's CDR3 is CASTSGAGLTDTQYF. CDR3 sequence (DNA): TGTGCCAGCACCAGTGGTGCGGGGCTCACAGATACGCAGTATTTT. Full variable domain (remainder filled in from reference TRBV9 and TRBJ2-3): DSGVTQTPKHLITATGQRVTLRCSPRSGDLSVYWYQQSLDQGLQFLIQYYNGEERAKGNILERFSAQQFPDLHSELNLSSLELGDSALYFCASTSGAGLTDTQYFGPGTRLTVL.